This is a list of T cell receptor beta chains from one sample in a study of blood T cells in healthy people across ages. TCRdb reprocessed the 5' RACE reads via MiXCR and lists one record per CDR3 protein. Among about 1 million distinct CDR3 sequences listed, under 45% were seen once. The sequencing input was blood. These receptors originate from a woman aged 55-70 years in good health. The CDR3 runs from the conserved cysteine through the conserved F or W. The order of the fields is clone size, J gene, V gene, D gene, CDR3 DNA, CDR3 protein. D genes are given only for firm matches. Size tells how often a clone was seen (once, few, many) or the class of an expanded clone, and some rows leave it out.

size: few
J: TRBJ2-1
V: TRBV20-1
D: TRBD1
DNA: TGCAGTGCTAGAGGGGACAGGGGACGTGCAAATGAGCAGTTCTTC
CDR3: CSARGDRGRANEQFF

size: .
J: TRBJ2-3
V: TRBV7-2
D: .
DNA: TGTGTCAGCAGCTTAGCTGATGGTAGGGATACGCAGTATTTT
CDR3: CVSSLADGRDTQYF

size: few
J: TRBJ2-6
V: TRBV24-1
D: .
DNA: TGTGCCACCAGTGACCAGACAGGCTCTGGGGCCAACGTCCTGACTTTC
CDR3: CATSDQTGSGANVLTF

size: once
J: TRBJ2-1
V: TRBV27
D: .
DNA: TGTGCCAGCGGTCGACGCGACCTCAATGAGCAGTTCTTC
CDR3: CASGRRDLNEQFF

size: .
J: TRBJ2-5
V: TRBV10-3
D: TRBD2
DNA: TGTGCCATCAGTGATCTAGCGGGAGGTGGGGAGACCCAGTACTTC
CDR3: CAISDLAGGGETQYF

size: many
J: TRBJ2-5
V: TRBV5-1
D: .
DNA: TGCGCCAGCAGCTTGGCCTCTGGAGAGACCCAGTACTTC
CDR3: CASSLASGETQYF

size: .
J: TRBJ2-5
V: TRBV6-5
D: TRBD2
DNA: TGTGCCAGCAGTTTAGCCGGGACTAAAGAGACCCAGTACTTC
CDR3: CASSLAGTKETQYF

size: .
J: TRBJ2-7
V: TRBV12-3/TRBV12-4
D: .
DNA: TGTGCTAGCAGTTGGGGCCGCCGGACAGAGCACGGTTCCTACGAGCAGTACTTC
CDR3: CASSWGRRTEHGSYEQYF

size: .
J: TRBJ1-1
V: TRBV20-1
D: .
DNA: TGCAGTGCTAGAGATCGGGGGGCGCAGGAAGCTTTCTTT
CDR3: CSARDRGAQEAFF

size: few
J: TRBJ2-7
V: TRBV7-2
D: .
DNA: TGTGCCAGCAGCTTGAGGGCAGGGCGATCCTCCTACGAGCAGTACTTC
CDR3: CASSLRAGRSSYEQYF

size: .
J: TRBJ1-2
V: TRBV6-2/TRBV6-3
D: .
DNA: TGTGCCAGCAGTCGGGAGGGGATTAGTAAAGGCTACACCTTC
CDR3: CASSREGISKGYTF

size: .
J: TRBJ2-5
V: TRBV7-8
D: TRBD2
DNA: TGTGCCAGCAGCTTAAGCGGGAGTTGGCAAGAGACCCAGTACTTC
CDR3: CASSLSGSWQETQYF

size: few
J: TRBJ1-2
V: TRBV7-2
D: .
DNA: TGTGCCAGCAGCTCAAACAGCCTTAACTATGGCTACACCTTC
CDR3: CASSSNSLNYGYTF

size: .
J: TRBJ2-4
V: TRBV27
D: .
DNA: TGTGCCAGCAGTCGTAACCTAGCCAAAAACATTCAGTACTTC
CDR3: CASSRNLAKNIQYF

size: .
J: TRBJ2-7
V: TRBV7-9
D: TRBD1
DNA: TGTGCCAGCAGCTTCGCCGGGACAGGAGGGTCCTACGAGCAGTACTTC
CDR3: CASSFAGTGGSYEQYF

size: .
J: TRBJ2-7
V: TRBV10-2
D: .
DNA: TGCGCCAGCAGTGATTTCGCGGCGGGGGCCTCCTACGAGCAGTACTTC
CDR3: CASSDFAAGASYEQYF

size: few
J: TRBJ1-2
V: TRBV6-5
D: .
DNA: TGTGCCAGCAGTTACGGGGGGGCGAATAGTGGCTACACCTTC
CDR3: CASSYGGANSGYTF

size: many
J: TRBJ2-1
V: TRBV7-2
D: .
DNA: TGTGCCAGCAGCTTGTCCAGCGGGACAAGGAATGAGCAGTTCTTC
CDR3: CASSLSSGTRNEQFF

size: .
J: TRBJ2-2
V: TRBV2
D: .
DNA: TGTGCCAGCAGAACCGAACTAAGAATTCCGCCTGAGGAGCTGTTTTTT
CDR3: CASRTELRIPPEELFF

size: few
J: TRBJ1-4
V: TRBV20-1
D: .
DNA: TGCAGTGCTAGAAGTGCGTCGACTAATGAAAAACTGTTTTTT
CDR3: CSARSASTNEKLFF

size: .
J: TRBJ2-4
V: TRBV4-1
D: .
DNA: TGCGCCAGCAGCCAAGATACAGGGTTATCCAAAAACATTCAGTACTTC
CDR3: CASSQDTGLSKNIQYF

size: .
J: TRBJ2-7
V: TRBV6-5
D: .
DNA: TGTGCCAGCAGTTACTTGGGGGGCGCGGAGCAGTACTTC
CDR3: CASSYLGGAEQYF

size: .
J: TRBJ1-1
V: TRBV5-1
D: .
DNA: TGCGCCGGCAGCTTGTCAGGCGGAGTTTCTGAAGCTTTCTTT
CDR3: CAGSLSGGVSEAFF

size: once
J: TRBJ2-1
V: TRBV6-5
D: .
DNA: TGTGTCAGCAGTTACCCAAGATCGGGGGTCAATGAGCAGTTCTTC
CDR3: CVSSYPRSGVNEQFF

size: .
J: TRBJ2-3
V: TRBV3-1
D: TRBD2
DNA: TGTGCCAGCAGCCAAGATGGTAGCGGGAGATTAGATACGCAGTATTTT
CDR3: CASSQDGSGRLDTQYF

size: few
J: TRBJ1-2
V: TRBV20-1
D: TRBD1
DNA: TGCAGTGCCGGGGGGACAGGGGATGGAGGCTACACCTTC
CDR3: CSAGGTGDGGYTF

size: .
J: TRBJ2-3
V: TRBV15
D: TRBD2
DNA: TGTACCACCAGCCCTCGACTAGCGGGAGCCACAGATACGCAGTATTTT
CDR3: CTTSPRLAGATDTQYF

size: .
J: TRBJ2-1
V: TRBV28
D: .
DNA: TGTGCCAGCAGTTTAGGGGACGCTAATGAGCAGTTCTTC
CDR3: CASSLGDANEQFF

size: .
J: TRBJ2-5
V: TRBV7-9
D: .
DNA: TGTGCCAGCAGCCCCTCGCTTCCCTTAGAGACCCAGTACTTC
CDR3: CASSPSLPLETQYF

size: few
J: TRBJ1-2
V: TRBV28
D: .
DNA: TGTGCCAGCAGTTTGGCCCATATAGCGGGTTCGAATGGCTACACCTTC
CDR3: CASSLAHIAGSNGYTF

size: .
J: TRBJ2-3
V: TRBV7-9
D: TRBD2
DNA: TGTGCCAGCAGCCGAGGACTAGCGGGAGGGAAAGATACGCAGTATTTT
CDR3: CASSRGLAGGKDTQYF

size: .
J: TRBJ1-4
V: TRBV20-1
D: TRBD1
DNA: TGCAGTGCTAAGGTCCCAACAGGGGGCCTTAATGAAAAACTGTTTTTT
CDR3: CSAKVPTGGLNEKLFF

size: once
J: TRBJ2-7
V: TRBV5-1
D: TRBD1
DNA: TGCGCCAGCAGTTCTCCGGGACAGCCTCCCTACGAGCAGTACTTC
CDR3: CASSSPGQPPYEQYF

size: .
J: TRBJ1-1
V: TRBV6-1
D: .
DNA: TGTGCCAGCAGTGCTTTTACGACGGGGAACACTGAAGCTTTCTTT
CDR3: CASSAFTTGNTEAFF

size: few
J: TRBJ2-3
V: TRBV20-1
D: TRBD1
DNA: TGCAGTGCTGACCCCCGGACAGGGGTGACAGATACGCAGTATTTT
CDR3: CSADPRTGVTDTQYF

size: few
J: TRBJ2-5
V: TRBV21-1
D: .
DNA: TGTGCAGCCCCCACAGCCAGGCTAGCGGGCGAGACCCAGTACTTC
CDR3: CAAPTARLAGETQYF

size: .
J: TRBJ2-1
V: TRBV3-1
D: TRBD1
DNA: TGTGCCAGCAGCAAAGGACAGGGGGACGAGCAGTTCTTC
CDR3: CASSKGQGDEQFF

size: few
J: TRBJ2-7
V: TRBV10-2
D: .
DNA: TGCGCCAGCAGTGGGTTCGGGATCTACGAGCAGTACTTC
CDR3: CASSGFGIYEQYF

size: .
J: TRBJ2-7
V: TRBV6-2/TRBV6-3
D: TRBD2
DNA: TGTGCCAGCAGTTACTCTCTAGCGGGAGATTACGAGCAGTACTTC
CDR3: CASSYSLAGDYEQYF

size: .
J: TRBJ2-7
V: TRBV14
D: .
DNA: TGTGCCAGCAGCCAAGAACCAGGGTTGGTCTACGAGCAGTACTTC
CDR3: CASSQEPGLVYEQYF

size: few
J: TRBJ2-7
V: TRBV20-1
D: .
DNA: TGCAGTGCTAAAGAACTGTTCTCCTACGAGCAGTACTTC
CDR3: CSAKELFSYEQYF

size: .
J: TRBJ2-1
V: TRBV28
D: .
DNA: TGTGCCAGCACTTCCACGTGGGCTAGAAGTGAGCAGTTCTTC
CDR3: CASTSTWARSEQFF

size: once
J: TRBJ2-3
V: TRBV6-1
D: .
DNA: TGTGCCAGCAGCCTCTCGAGAGGTTTTGGGGATACGCAGTATTTT
CDR3: CASSLSRGFGDTQYF

size: .
J: TRBJ2-3
V: TRBV2
D: TRBD2
DNA: TGTGCCAGCAGTGAGAGAGCGGGGCCCCCCCCACACGATACGCAGTATTTT
CDR3: CASSERAGPPPHDTQYF

size: .
J: TRBJ2-5
V: TRBV6-6
D: .
DNA: TGTGCCAGCAGTTACTCGGTGGGCCAAGAGACCCAGTACTTC
CDR3: CASSYSVGQETQYF

size: .
J: TRBJ1-6
V: TRBV11-1
D: .
DNA: TGTGCCAGCAGCTCTGGTCTGATCCATTCACCCCTCCACTTT
CDR3: CASSSGLIHSPLHF

size: .
J: TRBJ2-2
V: TRBV6-5
D: .
DNA: TGTGCCAGCAGTTGGGACTTTAACACCGGGGAGCTGTTTTTT
CDR3: CASSWDFNTGELFF

size: .
J: TRBJ2-1
V: TRBV12-3/TRBV12-4
D: TRBD2
DNA: TGTGCCAGCAGTCTGAGAGTCCCCCTAGCGGGAACACCCTCCTACAATGAGCAGTTCTTC
CDR3: CASSLRVPLAGTPSYNEQFF

size: .
J: TRBJ1-1
V: TRBV20-1
D: TRBD1
DNA: TGCAGTGCTAGACGCCCGGGACAGTTGATGAACACTGAAGCTTTCTTT
CDR3: CSARRPGQLMNTEAFF

size: .
J: TRBJ2-1
V: TRBV13
D: .
DNA: TGTGCCCGCAGCCCAGAGGCGGCGGGGGCTTCGGAGCAGTTCTTC
CDR3: CARSPEAAGASEQFF

size: .
J: TRBJ2-3
V: TRBV18
D: .
DNA: TGTGCCAGCTCACCACGGGGACAAACTAGCACAGATACGCAGTATTTT
CDR3: CASSPRGQTSTDTQYF

size: .
J: TRBJ2-7
V: TRBV29-1
D: TRBD2
DNA: TGCAGCGTTTCAGCGGGAGTGGGTTACGAGCAGTACTTC
CDR3: CSVSAGVGYEQYF

size: few
J: TRBJ2-5
V: TRBV12-3/TRBV12-4
D: .
DNA: TGTGCCAGCAGTTTCGCAGGGGCAAAAGAGACCCAGTACTTC
CDR3: CASSFAGAKETQYF

size: .
J: TRBJ2-2
V: TRBV25-1
D: TRBD1
DNA: TGTGCCAGCATGGTAGAGACAGGGCCAGACACCGGGGAGCTGTTTTTT
CDR3: CASMVETGPDTGELFF